This T cell receptor (beta chain) derives from a study of T cell repertoires in cytomegalovirus infection. Turning to this clonotype: Its antigen is unknown.

CDR1 and CDR2 (germline): LNHDA, SQIVND (reference sequence). V lost 6 bases to trimming and J lost 5 bases, with 14 bases between them. CDR3 length: 14 residues. Each CDR3 protein is one row after TCRdb ran MiXCR on the reads. This table holds approximately 910,000 distinct CDR3 sequences, approximately 32% found once. The rearrangement links TRBV19 to TRBJ1-5; D is possibly TRBD1 (5 bases). This receptor was obtained from a human donor in good health (CMV status not recorded). Some clones in this sample may be carry-over from other donors' samples. Sequences were derived from cultured CD8+ T cells from PBMCs, sampled from culture after CMV antigen stimulation. This CDR3 reads CASRVRGTDQPQHF. DNA of the CDR3: TGTGCCAGTAGGGTGCGGGGCACCGATCAGCCCCAGCATTTT.